The 10 T cell receptor beta chains given below trace back to one sample, sequenced in a study of Ad26.COV2.S vaccination and SARS-CoV-2 variants. Treatment reported: 15 to 20 received Ad26.COV2.S at low or high dose, single or two shots; about 5 received placebo; per-sample allocation not given. Material that was analyzed had been drawn on day 63 after the first vaccine or placebo injection. The protocol was immunoSEQ multiplex PCR, while the TCRdb copy is restricted to in-frame clones and leaves out a portion. The repertoire holds roughly 400,000 clones, with about nine tenths as singletons. This material consisted of peripheral blood, taken in a trial of Ad26.COV2.S vaccine versus placebo. These receptors were collected from a person between 18 and 59 years old who received the Ad26.COV2.S COVID-19 vaccine or a placebo.

The table lists this clone with a count of one. This sequence joins TRBV4-3 and TRBJ2-7; TRBD1 agrees at 8 bases. The CDR3 runs 13 residues. In germline, CDR1 is LGHNA, CDR2 YSLEER. With V trimmed by 4 bases and J by 3 bases, 2 bases remained unmatched. As DNA, the CDR3 is TGCGCCAGCAGCCTTACAGGGGGCTACGAGCAGTACTTC. Its translation: CASSLTGGYEQYF.

This clone occurred many times. J is TRBJ1-1 and V is TRBV5-1; D gene ambiguous. CDR1 SGHRS and CDR2 YFSETQ come from the germline V gene. V dropped 0 bases and J dropped 10 bases, with 22 bases sitting between them. CDR3 size: 16 residues. As DNA, the CDR3 is TGCGCCAGCAGCTTGGTGAGGGTACGACCCCCGATCCCAGCTTTCTTT. Protein product: CASSLVRVRPPIPAFF.

V and J are TRBV3-1 (or the pseudogene TRBV3-2) and TRBJ2-7; TRBD2 matches 10 bases. The CDR3 is 15 amino acids. Per germline, CDR1 LGHDT and CDR2 YNNKEL (reference sequence). Trimming cost V 4 bases and J 2 bases; bases outside gene matches: 5. The CDR3 spells CASSPRAGGTYEQYF. The CDR3 nucleotides are TGTGCCAGCAGCCCAAGAGCGGGGGGGACCTACGAGCAGTACTTC.

This chain connects TRBV6-5 to TRBJ1-1; maybe TRBD1 (6 bases). Trimming stripped 2 bases from V and 5 bases from J, with 15 bases between. This CDR3 comprises 15 residues. CDR1 is MNHEY, CDR2 SVGAGI, per germline. CDR3 protein: CASSYLTGLGTEAFF. The CDR3 region has the DNA TGTGCCAGCAGTTACCTTACAGGGCTGGGGACTGAAGCTTTCTTT.

This sequence joins TRBV24-1 and TRBJ1-2; 7 nucleotides align to TRBD1. CDR3 size: 13 residues. V dropped 3 bases and J dropped 8; count of bases not matched to a gene: 5. Germline lookup yields CDR1 KGHDR and CDR2 SFDVKD. CDR3 in DNA: TGTGCCACCAGTGATCCAGGGGGTGAAGGCTACACCTTC. It is translated as CATSDPGGEGYTF.

This clone was counted a single time. The CDR3 sequence: CASSFLDRGRLIDEQYF. CDR3 in DNA: TGTGCCAGCAGCTTCTTAGACAGGGGGCGCTTGATTGACGAGCAGTACTTC. The V gene is TRBV11-3, the J gene TRBJ2-7; 10 nucleotides line up with TRBD1. Trimming cost V 3 bases and J 5 bases; bases outside gene matches: 13. There are 17 residues in the CDR3. CDR1 and CDR2 from the germline V gene are SGHNT and YENEEA.

The chain joins TRBV18 to TRBJ2-4; 7 bases align to TRBD2. The V and J ends lost 0 bases and 8 bases, in that order; junction bases with no gene match: 7. Per germline, CDR1 KGHSH and CDR2 LQKENI. This CDR3 region has 15 residues. In nucleotides, the CDR3 is TGTGCCAGCTCACCACCGCGGGGGAGTAAAGACATTCAGTACTTC. Protein: CASSPPRGSKDIQYF.

This chain uses TRBV24-1 with TRBJ1-2, with 8 bases identical to TRBD1. The length of the CDR3 is 13 residues. Germline-derived CDR1 and CDR2 are KGHDR and SFDVKD. With V trimmed by 3 bases and J by 4 bases, 0 bases remained unmatched. The CDR3 is CATSDGQGYGYTF. CDR3 in DNA: TGTGCCACCAGTGATGGACAGGGCTATGGCTACACCTTC.

This chain uses TRBV7-9 with TRBJ2-7; D gene uncertain. Trimming shortened V by 1 base and J by 0 bases, and 7 bases separated the two germline ends. Germline CDR1 is SEHNR and CDR2 is FQNEAQ (reference sequence). The CDR3 is made up of 14 amino acids. The CDR3 DNA reads as TGTGCCAGCAGCTTAGAGGAGCTCTCCTACGAGCAGTACTTC. As protein: CASSLEELSYEQYF.

This chain uses TRBV6-5 with TRBJ2-2; D is unresolved. Looked up from germline, CDR1 is MNHEY and CDR2 is SVGAGI. This CDR3 has 15 amino acids. The germline V and J ends were trimmed by 0 bases and 2 bases, with 7 bases remaining between them. For the CDR3, the DNA is TGTGCCAGCAGTTACTCGACTCTAAACACCGGGGAGCTGTTTTTT. Amino acids: CASSYSTLNTGELFF.